Reported below is one T cell receptor (beta chain). This entry comes from a study of technical replicates of blood from several donors. J gave up 1 base and V 4 bases, and 10 bases lay outside the gene matches. CDR3 length equals 18 residues. Looked up from germline, CDR1 is MGHRA and CDR2 is YSYEKL. Method: immunoSEQ multiplex PCR; TCRdb's copy keeps in-frame clones and lacks some. Of tens of thousands of clones listed, around 94% are singletons. Sequenced: T cells isolated from PBMCs. This receptor was identified in a human donor in good health. The rearrangement links TRBV4-1 to TRBJ2-2, with 9 bases lining up with TRBD1. Here the CDR3 DNA reads TGCGCCAGCAGCCGCCCTGGGACAGGGATCAAGAACACCGGGGAGCTGTTTTTT. Protein: CASSRPGTGIKNTGELFF.